The 30 T cell receptor beta chains reported below all come from one sample, sequenced in a study of blood T cell repertoires in COVID-19. TCRdb's copy holds only in-frame clones and misses some; the assay was immunoSEQ multiplex PCR. The profile shows about 75,000 clones, 65% to 90% of them singletons. Sample: peripheral blood. These receptors were taken from a woman between 45 and 65 years old with acute or convalescent COVID-19.

CDR3 sequence reads: CASSPGQPLGGQETQYF. DNA for the CDR3: TGTGCCAGCTCACCGGGACAGCCCCTTGGGGGTCAAGAGACCCAGTACTTC. The chain has TRBV18 and TRBJ2-5; 7 nucleotides line up with TRBD1. This CDR3 comprises 17 residues. V gave up 3 bases and J gave up 2 bases; unmatched junction bases: 12. Per the germline V gene, CDR1 is KGHSH and CDR2 is LQKENI.

V is TRBV10-3 and J is TRBJ2-7; tentatively, D is TRBD2 (6 bases). Per germline, CDR1 ENHRY and CDR2 SYGVKD. V lost 6 bases and J lost 6, with 18 bases in between. The CDR3 is 14 amino acids. The CDR3 loop is CAISPGLLRIEQYF. The DNA for the CDR3 is TGTGCCATCAGCCCGGGACTTCTACGTATCGAGCAGTACTTC.

Here the CDR3 reads CASRDRAYEQYF. CDR3 nucleotide sequence: TGTGCCAGCCGGGACAGAGCCTACGAGCAGTACTTC. The chain recombines TRBV3-1 (or the pseudogene TRBV3-2) with TRBJ2-7; 7 bases are a match to TRBD1. CDR1 and CDR2 (germline): LGHDT, YNNKEL (reference sequence). The CDR3 is 12 amino acids. J lost 2 bases, V lost 8 bases, and 3 bases had no gene match.

This rearrangement joins TRBV2 to TRBJ2-7; 8 bases are shared with TRBD2. Germline CDR1 reads SNHLY; CDR2 reads FYNNEI. Losses at the gene ends were 0 bases for V and 6 bases for J; bases not matched to a gene: 7. This CDR3 has 15 residues. The CDR3, as DNA: TGTGCCAGCAGTGAAGCCTTAGCGGGGTCGGTCGAGCAGTACTTC. Translating gives CASSEALAGSVEQYF.

This clone was recorded once. This chain joins TRBV24-1 and TRBJ2-1; TRBD2 matches 7 bases. This CDR3 comprises 14 residues. Germline assignment: CDR1 KGHDR and CDR2 SFDVKD. Trimming took 9 bases from V and 3 from J; bases not matched to a gene: 7. CDR3 sequence (DNA): TGTGCCACCCCCCGGAGGGAGGGCTACAATGAGCAGTTCTTC. This encodes CATPRREGYNEQFF.

The chain joins TRBV10-3 to TRBJ1-4; TRBD1 might be the D (6 bases). Germline values: CDR1 ENHRY, CDR2 SYGVKD. This CDR3 is 14 amino acids long. The V and J ends lost 10 bases and 6 bases respectively, with 18 bases between them. The CDR3 sequence is CATPRDILYEKLFF. CDR3 sequence (DNA): TGTGCCACCCCCAGGGACATCTTATATGAAAAACTGTTTTTT.

V is TRBV6-5 and J is TRBJ1-6, with 9 bases lining up with TRBD1. Germline assignment: CDR1 MNHEY and CDR2 SVGAGI. Losses at the gene ends were 6 bases for V and 1 base for J; bases not matched to a gene: 1. This CDR3 is 15 amino acids long. The CDR3 sequence is CASRGQGSYNSPLHF. The CDR3 coding sequence is TGTGCCAGCAGAGGACAGGGGTCCTATAATTCACCCCTCCACTTT.

The V and J genes are TRBV2 and TRBJ2-1; the match to TRBD1 covers 7 bases. Germline values: CDR1 SNHLY, CDR2 FYNNEI. The CDR3 consists of 13 residues. After removal of 4 bases from V and 11 bases from J, the junction contained 8 bases not matched to a gene. This CDR3 is CASSADRVIKQFF. CDR3 nucleotide sequence: TGTGCCAGCAGTGCCGACAGGGTAATTAAGCAGTTCTTC.

The J gene is TRBJ1-4, the V gene TRBV7-2; TRBD1 agrees at 9 bases. Per germline, CDR1 SGHTA and CDR2 FQGNSA. V lost 2 bases to trimming and J lost 6 bases; unmatched junction nucleotides: 4. The CDR3 covers 15 residues. CDR3: CASSLRRQGDEKLFF. In DNA, the CDR3 is TGTGCCAGCAGCTTACGCCGACAGGGGGATGAAAAACTGTTTTTT.

This chain uses TRBV28 with TRBJ2-2; 10 positions agree with TRBD2. Unmatched junction bases numbered 6, after V lost 2 bases and J lost 0 bases. The germline CDR1 and CDR2 sequences are MDHEN and SYDVKM. The CDR3 runs 18 residues. The CDR3 here is CASSLVSGRGPNTGELFF. The CDR3 DNA is TGTGCCAGCAGTTTAGTCAGCGGGAGGGGTCCGAACACCGGGGAGCTGTTTTTT.

The chain joins TRBV24-1 to TRBJ2-7; perhaps TRBD2 as D (6 bases). Germline CDR1 is KGHDR and CDR2 is SFDVKD. V dropped 9 bases and J dropped 3 bases, with 17 bases sitting between them. This CDR3 is built from 14 residues. CDR3 amino acids: CATPLSGIFYEQYF. As DNA, the CDR3 is TGTGCCACCCCTCTTAGCGGCATCTTCTACGAGCAGTACTTC.

The chain links TRBV7-6 to TRBJ2-3; D possibly corresponds to TRBD1 (5 bases). Looked up from germline, CDR1 is SGHVS and CDR2 is FNYEAQ. This CDR3 region has 13 residues. Trimming cost V 5 bases and J 2 bases, with 8 bases left between them. The CDR3 is CASSRQHTDTQYF. The CDR3 DNA reads TGTGCCAGCAGCCGACAGCACACAGATACGCAGTATTTT.

The CDR3 DNA reads as TGTGCCAGCAGCCTTACAGGGGCTGGAAACACCATATATTTT. It yields the protein CASSLTGAGNTIYF. V usage is TRBV3-1 (or the pseudogene TRBV3-2) and J usage is TRBJ1-3; 7 positions agree with TRBD1. The CDR3 length is 14 residues. Germline CDR1 reads LGHDT; CDR2 reads YNNKEL (reference sequence). Trimming took 4 bases from V and 2 from J; bases not matched to a gene: 2.

The chain couples TRBV7-3 to TRBJ2-7, with 12 bases matching TRBD2. J lost 7 bases, V lost 4 bases, and 2 bases had no gene match. The CDR3 runs 13 residues. Per the germline V gene, CDR1 is SGHTA and CDR2 is FQGTGA. The CDR3 loop reads CASSSTSGREQYF. The CDR3 DNA reads TGTGCCAGCAGCTCGACTAGCGGGAGAGAGCAGTACTTC.

The rearrangement links TRBV18 to TRBJ2-7; 9 nucleotides line up with TRBD2. The CDR3 loop spans 14 amino acids. Germline V gene sequence: CDR1 KGHSH, CDR2 LQKENI. V shed 3 bases and J 7 bases; nucleotides not matched to a gene: 7. CDR3 residues: CASSPPSGIREQYF. In DNA, the CDR3 is TGTGCCAGCTCACCTCCTAGCGGGATCCGGGAGCAGTACTTC.

The count of this clone is one. This sequence joins TRBV10-2 and TRBJ2-2; TRBD1 matches at 9 bases. The germline V gene has CDR1 WSHSY and CDR2 SAAADI. The junction had 21 bases not matched to a gene; V was cut back by 7 bases and J by 0 bases. The length of the CDR3 is 21 residues. The CDR3 DNA reads as TGCGCCAGCACCGACCCTTCCGGGACAGGGAATATGAGGTCGAACACCGGGGAGCTGTTTTTT. It encodes CASTDPSGTGNMRSNTGELFF.

The chain is built from TRBV6-5 and TRBJ2-7, with D uncertain. Germline V gives CDR1 MNHEY, CDR2 SVGAGI. The CDR3 is made up of 14 amino acids. The germline V and J ends were trimmed by 0 bases and 4 bases, with 10 bases remaining between them. CDR3 in DNA: TGTGCCAGCAGTTACTCGACTCAGTATTACGAGCAGTACTTC. Residues: CASSYSTQYYEQYF.

The V gene is TRBV5-4, the J gene TRBJ2-1; TRBD2 matches 8 bases. Germline V gives CDR1 SGHNT, CDR2 YYREEE (reference sequence). V gave up 5 bases and J gave up 10 bases; unmatched junction bases: 14. The CDR3 extends over 15 amino acids. CDR3 loop: CASREGISGEREQFF. The CDR3 nucleotides are TGTGCCAGCAGGGAGGGGATTAGCGGGGAAAGAGAGCAGTTCTTC.

The chain recombines TRBV5-6 with TRBJ2-3, with a possible D match to TRBD2 (7 bases). Germline assignment: CDR1 SGHDT and CDR2 YYEEEE. The CDR3 has 15 amino acids. The germline V and J ends were trimmed by 3 bases and 2 bases, with 13 bases remaining between them. DNA for the CDR3: TGTGCCAGCAGCTGGGGGGGACACATCACAGATACGCAGTATTTT. Translation gives CASSWGGHITDTQYF.

V usage is TRBV7-9 and J usage is TRBJ1-1; 7 nucleotides match TRBD1. The CDR3 loop spans 14 amino acids. J gave up 7 bases and V 6 bases, and 11 bases lay outside the gene matches. The V gene's germline CDR1 is SEHNR and CDR2 FQNEAQ (reference sequence). This CDR3 is CASSSQGRNVEAFF. The CDR3, as DNA: TGTGCCAGCAGTTCACAGGGGCGCAACGTTGAAGCTTTCTTT.

CDR3 nucleotide sequence: TGTGCCAGCAGCCAAGAGACAGGGGATGGCTACACCTTC. Translated, it gives CASSQETGDGYTF. The rearrangement links TRBV4-2 to TRBJ1-2, with 8 bases identical to TRBD1. The CDR3 length is 13 residues. With V trimmed by 0 bases and J by 6 bases, 0 bases remained unmatched. Germline CDR1 is LGHNA and CDR2 is YNFKEQ.

This sequence joins TRBV9 and TRBJ2-7; 8 nucleotides match TRBD1. The germline V gene has CDR1 SGDLS and CDR2 YYNGEE. The CDR3 runs 12 residues. The J segment lost 4 bases and the V segment lost 10 bases, leaving 7 bases of the junction unmatched. The CDR3 nucleotides read TGTGCCTGTCGGGACAGGAGATACGAGCAGTACTTC. Its translation: CACRDRRYEQYF.

In nucleotides, the CDR3 is TGTGCCAGTAGTACAGCGGGTTTCAATCAGCCCCAGCATTTT. Translation gives CASSTAGFNQPQHF. The J gene is TRBJ1-5, the V gene TRBV19, with no clear D. The length of the CDR3 is 14 residues. The V gene's germline CDR1 is LNHDA and CDR2 SQIVND (reference sequence). V was trimmed by 4 bases and J by 3 bases, leaving 10 bases between them.

This clone was observed once. Here the CDR3 DNA reads TGTGCCAGCAGTGAAGAGTTAGCGGGGGGGCCTAGCACAGATACGCAGTATTTT. It is translated as CASSEELAGGPSTDTQYF. This chain joins TRBV2 and TRBJ2-3; TRBD2 matches 11 bases. The CDR3 has 18 amino acids. The germline CDR1 and CDR2 sequences are SNHLY and FYNNEI. Unmatched junction bases numbered 6, after V lost 1 base and J lost 0 bases.

This chain connects TRBV4-1 to TRBJ2-7, with a weak D call TRBD2 (6 bases). With 4 bases removed from V and 5 bases from J, the gap between germline ends came to 15 bases. The CDR3 is 14 residues long. The germline V gene encodes CDR1 MGHRA and CDR2 YSYEKL. CDR3 sequence reads: CASSPGLLGNEQYF. In DNA, the CDR3 is TGCGCCAGCAGCCCGGGACTCCTCGGGAACGAGCAGTACTTC.

The chain has TRBV21-1 and TRBJ1-2; the table gives TRBD1 as D, unverified against the DNA. TRBV21-1 counts as a pseudogene. This CDR3 spans 20 amino acids. The DNA for the CDR3 is TGTGCCAGCAGCCTACGGGACAGGAGGTCTTACAGGGGCACTAACTATGGCTACACCTTC. It translates to CASSLRDRRSYRGTNYGYTF.

The CDR3 loop reads CAWSVVAGVKETQYF. The CDR3 DNA reads TGTGCCTGGAGTGTAGTAGCGGGAGTTAAAGAGACCCAGTACTTC. V is TRBV30 and J is TRBJ2-5, with TRBD2 matching over 9 bases. With V trimmed by 0 bases and J by 3 bases, 5 bases remained unmatched. The CDR3 consists of 15 residues. Germline V gene lookup returns CDR1 GTSNPN and CDR2 SVGIG (reference sequence).

The CDR3 spells CASSLGSRTYEQYF. CDR3 coding DNA: TGTGCCAGCAGCTTGGGGAGTAGAACCTACGAGCAGTACTTC. The chain carries TRBV5-4 and TRBJ2-7; D uncertain. The V gene's germline CDR1 is SGHNT and CDR2 YYREEE (reference sequence). V was clipped by 0 bases and J by 2 bases, with 9 bases between them. CDR3 length: 14 residues.

The rearrangement links TRBV18 to TRBJ1-4, with 8 positions matching TRBD1. J gave up 8 bases and V 3 bases, and 8 bases lay outside the gene matches. The CDR3 totals 15 residues. Per germline, CDR1 KGHSH and CDR2 LQKENI. The CDR3 here is CASSPTGTGGEKLFF. The CDR3 DNA follows: TGTGCCAGCTCACCGACCGGGACAGGTGGGGAAAAACTGTTTTTT.

J is TRBJ2-5 and V is TRBV6-2 or TRBV6-3, with D possibly TRBD2 on 5 matching bases. This CDR3 is 12 amino acids long. V dropped 6 bases and J dropped 5 bases, with 10 bases sitting between them. Germline assignment: CDR1 MNHEY and CDR2 SVGEGT. The CDR3 sequence is CASSRRGETQYF. In DNA, the CDR3 is TGTGCCAGCAGCCGAAGAGGGGAGACCCAGTACTTC.